This T cell receptor (beta chain) was found in a study of blood T cells in healthy people across ages. PCR was performed a second time for roughly 7 to 11 cycles using a sample-barcoded 5' primer and a J-beta primer mix. Any given sample supplied a minimum of 2.5 million CDR3-containing paired-end reads. TCRdb re-called the 5' RACE reads through MiXCR, storing one row per CDR3 protein. The data show around 1.1 million distinct CDR3 sequences, roughly two fifths seen once. Germline loops: CDR1 KGHSH, CDR2 LQKENI. CDR3 size: 13 residues. The germline V and J ends were trimmed by 1 base and 5 bases, with 8 bases remaining between them.

This clonotype originated in a man aged 18 to 35 in good health. The chain recombines TRBV18 with TRBJ2-5; D is uncertain. Material for sequencing was blood. This CDR3 is CASSPRRTETQYF. The CDR3 nucleotides are TGTGCCAGCTCACCACGGAGAACGGAGACCCAGTACTTC.